Listed below are T cell receptor beta chains from one sample, sequenced in a study of T-cell reconstitution after alpha-beta-depleted transplantation in children. Using its own MiXCR run on the PCR reads, TCRdb lists one record per CDR3 protein. The sample contains about 490,000 distinct CDR3 sequences, more than 9% of which appear only once. The source was PBMCs, collected before TCRalphabeta/CD19-depleted stem cell transplant. All receptors derive from a child aged 2 to 10 with inherited bone marrow failure, due to receive a stem cell transplant. The CDR3 runs from the conserved cysteine through the conserved F or W. The order of the fields is D gene, V gene, J gene, clone size, CDR3 DNA, CDR3 protein. A D gene is named only where the DNA matches it firmly. Some rows have no size entry. The others give once, few or many, or a class for an expanded clone.

d_gene: NA
v_gene: TRBV12-3/TRBV12-4
j_gene: TRBJ1-4
abundance: many
CDR3nt: TGTGCCAGCAGTTTGCGAGACAGTAATGAAAAACTGTTTTTT
CDR3aa: CASSLRDSNEKLFF

d_gene: NA
v_gene: TRBV21-1
j_gene: TRBJ2-7
abundance: NA
CDR3nt: TGTGCCAACAGCAAGAGGGGGACAGGTTGGTACGAGCAGTACTTC
CDR3aa: CANSKRGTGWYEQYF

d_gene: TRBD2
v_gene: TRBV18
j_gene: TRBJ2-7
abundance: NA
CDR3nt: TGTGCCAGCTCACCGAGGGAGGGCAGCTCCTACGAGCAGTACTTC
CDR3aa: CASSPREGSSYEQYF

d_gene: NA
v_gene: TRBV10-3
j_gene: TRBJ2-7
abundance: many
CDR3nt: TGTGCCATCAGTGAAGGATCCCACACCTACGAGCAGTACTTC
CDR3aa: CAISEGSHTYEQYF

d_gene: NA
v_gene: TRBV12-3/TRBV12-4
j_gene: TRBJ1-4
abundance: many
CDR3nt: TGTGCCAGCAGTAACGGCCGGGACCTTAATGAAAAACTGTTTTTT
CDR3aa: CASSNGRDLNEKLFF

d_gene: NA
v_gene: TRBV4-2
j_gene: TRBJ2-5
abundance: many
CDR3nt: TGTGCCAGCAGCCAAGAGGTGGATGGCGCGAGGGGGGGACCTCTATCGGGGACCCAGTACTTC
CDR3aa: CASSQEVDGARGGPLSGTQYF

d_gene: NA
v_gene: TRBV7-2
j_gene: TRBJ1-1
abundance: few
CDR3nt: TGTGCCAGCAGCTTAGAAGGGGGGGACGTGAGCACTGAAGCTTTCTTT
CDR3aa: CASSLEGGDVSTEAFF

d_gene: NA
v_gene: TRBV29-1
j_gene: TRBJ2-5
abundance: NA
CDR3nt: TGCAGCGTTGGGGGAGGGGGCTATGGGGAGACCCAGTACTTC
CDR3aa: CSVGGGGYGETQYF

d_gene: NA
v_gene: TRBV20-1
j_gene: TRBJ1-6
abundance: many
CDR3nt: TGCAGTGCTAGTACGGGGGATTCACCCCTCCACTTT
CDR3aa: CSASTGDSPLHF

d_gene: TRBD1
v_gene: TRBV6-1
j_gene: TRBJ1-5
abundance: NA
CDR3nt: TGTGCCAGCAGAAGGACAGGAAACTATAGCAATCAGCCCCAGCATTTT
CDR3aa: CASRRTGNYSNQPQHF

d_gene: NA
v_gene: TRBV4-3
j_gene: TRBJ2-2
abundance: many
CDR3nt: TGCGCCAGTAGGGGCCGCACGAACACCGGGGAGCTGTTTTTT
CDR3aa: CASRGRTNTGELFF

d_gene: NA
v_gene: TRBV20-1
j_gene: TRBJ2-1
abundance: many
CDR3nt: TGCAGTGCCGTACCCTTAAACAATGAGCAGTTCTTC
CDR3aa: CSAVPLNNEQFF

d_gene: NA
v_gene: TRBV20-1
j_gene: TRBJ2-1
abundance: few
CDR3nt: TGCAGTGCTATGAGGAATGAGCAGTTCTTC
CDR3aa: CSAMRNEQFF

d_gene: NA
v_gene: TRBV20-1
j_gene: TRBJ1-5
abundance: NA
CDR3nt: TGCAGTGCTGACCGGGGTTATAGCAATCAGCCCCAGCATTTT
CDR3aa: CSADRGYSNQPQHF

d_gene: TRBD1
v_gene: TRBV5-1
j_gene: TRBJ2-5
abundance: few
CDR3nt: TGCGCCAGCAGGAACAGGGGGGACCAAGGGACCCAGTACTTC
CDR3aa: CASRNRGDQGTQYF

d_gene: NA
v_gene: TRBV21-1
j_gene: TRBJ2-1
abundance: NA
CDR3nt: TGTGCCAGCAGCACCACCGGGACTAGCGGGTCCATAAACTACAATGAGCAGTTCTTC
CDR3aa: CASSTTGTSGSINYNEQFF

d_gene: NA
v_gene: TRBV7-2
j_gene: TRBJ2-5
abundance: NA
CDR3nt: TGTGCCAGCAGCCCGGCGCCGAGACGGAGGGAGACCCAGTACTTC
CDR3aa: CASSPAPRRRETQYF

d_gene: TRBD2
v_gene: TRBV7-2
j_gene: TRBJ2-1
abundance: NA
CDR3nt: TGTGCCAGCAGCTTAGAGGGACTAGCGCATACGGTCGAGCAGTTCTTC
CDR3aa: CASSLEGLAHTVEQFF

d_gene: TRBD2
v_gene: TRBV5-1
j_gene: TRBJ2-2
abundance: many
CDR3nt: TGCGCCAGCAGCCAGGGACTAGCGGGAGTCTCCGCCGGGGAGCTGTTTTTT
CDR3aa: CASSQGLAGVSAGELFF

d_gene: TRBD2
v_gene: TRBV20-1
j_gene: TRBJ2-2
abundance: many
CDR3nt: TGCAGTGCTAGGTACAAGTCTAGCGGGTCGAACACCGGGGAGCTGTTTTTT
CDR3aa: CSARYKSSGSNTGELFF

d_gene: NA
v_gene: TRBV6-5
j_gene: TRBJ2-2
abundance: many
CDR3nt: TGTGCCAGCAGCCGCCGGCCTGGGAGCATGAACACCGGGGAGCTGTTTTTT
CDR3aa: CASSRRPGSMNTGELFF

d_gene: NA
v_gene: TRBV7-2
j_gene: TRBJ2-3
abundance: many
CDR3nt: TGTGCCAGCAGCTTACAAATAACGCAGTATTTT
CDR3aa: CASSLQITQYF

d_gene: NA
v_gene: TRBV12-5
j_gene: TRBJ1-2
abundance: few
CDR3nt: TGTGCTAGTGGTTTGGAGGGTGACAGCAAAAACTATGGCTACACCTTC
CDR3aa: CASGLEGDSKNYGYTF

d_gene: TRBD2
v_gene: TRBV6-1
j_gene: TRBJ2-7
abundance: few
CDR3nt: TGTGCCAGCAGGTCAGCGGGAGGCTTCTACGAGCAGTACTTC
CDR3aa: CASRSAGGFYEQYF

d_gene: NA
v_gene: TRBV12-3/TRBV12-4
j_gene: TRBJ1-1
abundance: many
CDR3nt: TGTGCCAGCAGTCATTTGTCCACTGAAGCTTTCTTT
CDR3aa: CASSHLSTEAFF

d_gene: NA
v_gene: TRBV20-1
j_gene: TRBJ2-1
abundance: NA
CDR3nt: TGCAGTGCTAGTGTTGTGGGTGCCATAAACAATGAGCAGTTCTTC
CDR3aa: CSASVVGAINNEQFF

d_gene: NA
v_gene: TRBV4-3
j_gene: TRBJ2-7
abundance: many
CDR3nt: TGCGCCAGCAGCCAGAATTTCCTAGGGGGGCCTGACTACGAGCAGTACTTC
CDR3aa: CASSQNFLGGPDYEQYF

d_gene: TRBD1
v_gene: TRBV6-6
j_gene: TRBJ2-3
abundance: NA
CDR3nt: TGTGCCAGCACTATTACAGGGGATGGACCCACAGATACGCAGTATTTT
CDR3aa: CASTITGDGPTDTQYF

d_gene: NA
v_gene: TRBV6-5
j_gene: TRBJ2-2
abundance: many
CDR3nt: TGTGCCAGCAGTTCTGCGGGAACGAACACCGGGGAGCTGTTTTTT
CDR3aa: CASSSAGTNTGELFF

d_gene: NA
v_gene: TRBV7-9
j_gene: TRBJ2-3
abundance: many
CDR3nt: TGTGCCAGCAGCTTAGTTCCTAGCGATACGCAGTATTTT
CDR3aa: CASSLVPSDTQYF

d_gene: NA
v_gene: TRBV5-1
j_gene: TRBJ1-4
abundance: many
CDR3nt: TGCGCCAGCAGCTTGGCTTCTGAGGGAGAAAAACTGTTTTTT
CDR3aa: CASSLASEGEKLFF

d_gene: NA
v_gene: TRBV4-1
j_gene: TRBJ2-7
abundance: many
CDR3nt: TGCGCCAGCAGCCAAGATCTCGCGAGGGGCGACGAGCAGTACTTC
CDR3aa: CASSQDLARGDEQYF

d_gene: TRBD2
v_gene: TRBV20-1
j_gene: TRBJ2-7
abundance: few
CDR3nt: TGCAGTGCTTTTCTCCCCTTAGCGGGGGGCTACGAGCAGTACTTC
CDR3aa: CSAFLPLAGGYEQYF

d_gene: TRBD2
v_gene: TRBV7-6
j_gene: TRBJ2-1
abundance: many
CDR3nt: TGTGCCAGCAGCCGGACTAGCCGGGGGAATGAGCAGTTCTTC
CDR3aa: CASSRTSRGNEQFF

d_gene: NA
v_gene: TRBV3-1
j_gene: TRBJ2-3
abundance: few
CDR3nt: TGTGCCAGCAGCCAGGACGTTCAAGATACGCAGTATTTT
CDR3aa: CASSQDVQDTQYF